The present TCR beta chain was sequenced within a study of cytomegalovirus exposure and HLA in healthy donors. General study findings and limits: There were around 160 TCR beta chains listed as cytomegalovirus-associated. More clonal expansion characterized HLA-associated TCR beta chains than equally common others in a later analysis. Reportedly, TCR beta sequences accurately predicted HLA-A and HLA-B alleles in most subjects. The study carried out a later analysis of TCR beta sequences. It associated some 17,000 of them with specific HLA alleles at a false discovery rate of 0.05.

CDR1 is MDHEN and CDR2 is SYDVKM in the germline V gene. This CDR3 has 14 residues. V gave up 7 bases and J gave up 2 bases; unmatched junction bases: 4. Points on this clone: The antigen is not known.

The primer mix had 60 Vbeta and 13 Jbeta primers. Here immunoSEQ multiplex PCR was the method, and the copy in TCRdb shows in-frame clones only, minus some. The table lists roughly 120,000 clones. The chain uses TRBV28 and TRBJ2-7, with 11 bases identical to TRBD2. This sequence originates from a man in his forties in good health and CMV-seronegative. Sequencing used PBMCs. The CDR3 protein is CASKTSGRTYEQYF. The CDR3 nucleotides read TGTGCCAGCAAAACTAGCGGGAGAACCTACGAGCAGTACTTC.